The clone carrying this T cell receptor (beta chain) showed up many times. As yet, its antigen is unknown. V shed 3 bases, J shed 1 base, and the junction held 5 bases outside the gene matches. The length of the CDR3 is 15 residues. In germline, CDR1 is KGHSH, CDR2 LQKENI. This entry comes from a study of T cells in Graves' hyperthyroidism and ophthalmopathy. Study-level findings and limits: In validation, the model predicted ophthalmopathy. These predictions came a median roughly 7.1 months before onset.

It was RNA transcripts that yielded the amplified TCR beta CDR3 regions. Using the HTBI primer set, a first-round RT-PCR was run on the TCR CDR3. One entry per CDR3 protein results from TCRdb running MiXCR on the multiplex PCR reads. The sample holds roughly 630,000 distinct CDR3 sequences, approximately 14% seen once. Material for sequencing was blood. The TCR was taken from a woman between 25 and 40 years old with Graves' hyperthyroidism. This chain connects TRBV18 to TRBJ1-1; 7 bases are a match to TRBD1. Here the CDR3 DNA reads TGTGCCAGCTCACCGATACAGGGGTCGAACACTGAAGCTTTCTTT. Its translation is CASSPIQGSNTEAFF.